The 23 T cell receptor beta chains below all came from one sample that was sequenced in a study of Graves' ophthalmopathy and Graves' hyperthyroidism. TCR beta CDR3 amplification used RNA transcripts. HTBI primers were used in a first-round RT-PCR, which preceded a second-round multiplex PCR. TCRdb reprocessed the multiplex PCR reads with MiXCR, giving one entry per CDR3 protein. This repertoire shows over 450,000 distinct CDR3 sequences, roughly 14% found once; its top ten account for about 9.4%. Sequencing input: blood. These receptors were collected from a woman aged 25 to 39 with Graves' ophthalmopathy.

This clonotype was recorded many times. The chain carries TRBV4-1 and TRBJ2-7; D might be TRBD1 (6 bases). Germline CDR1 and CDR2: MGHRA and YSYEKL. V was clipped by 4 bases and J by 2 bases, with 30 bases between them. The CDR3 loop spans 20 amino acids. CDR3 region: CASSPRFQTGPKAPTYEQYF. The CDR3 DNA reads TGCGCCAGCAGCCCAAGATTTCAGACAGGTCCGAAGGCTCCTACCTACGAGCAGTACTTC.

This clonotype was detected many times. J is TRBJ2-7 and V is TRBV12-3 or TRBV12-4; TRBD2 matches at 11 bases. This CDR3 is 14 amino acids long. The V segment lost 3 bases and the J segment 3 bases; nucleotides outside the gene matches: 1. CDR3 sequence reads: CASSFGTSGYEQYF. CDR3 DNA sequence: TGTGCCAGCAGTTTTGGGACTAGCGGCTACGAGCAGTACTTC.

The chain employs TRBV6-1 and TRBJ2-2; 9 positions agree with TRBD1. The CDR3 runs to 15 residues. The V gene's germline CDR1 is MNHNS and CDR2 SASEGT. V lost 6 bases, J lost 6 bases, and 8 bases stayed unmatched. The CDR3 loop is CASSLQGALAGELFF. DNA of the CDR3: TGTGCCAGCAGCCTACAGGGGGCGCTGGCCGGGGAGCTGTTTTTT.

CDR3 DNA sequence: TGTGCCAGCAGTCGTAGGGACGCGGTAAACACTGAAGCTTTCTTT. Translating gives CASSRRDAVNTEAFF. The chain employs TRBV12-3 or TRBV12-4 and TRBJ1-1, with a weak D call TRBD1 (5 bases). This CDR3 spans 15 amino acids. V was cut by 5 bases and J by 2 bases, with 15 bases left in between.

This clonotype was seen ten or more times. J is TRBJ2-5 and V is TRBV6-1; D is possibly TRBD1 (5 bases). CDR1 and CDR2 from the germline V gene are MNHNS and SASEGT. The V end lost 5 bases, the J end lost 5 bases, and 12 bases lay between the germline ends. This CDR3 has 13 residues. The CDR3 DNA reads as TGTGCCAGCAGTCCAGGGTTTGGCGAGACCCAGTACTTC. It encodes CASSPGFGETQYF.

This clonotype was recorded many times. The rearrangement joins TRBV12-3 or TRBV12-4 to TRBJ2-3; D remains unclear. The V gene lost 7 bases and the J gene lost 0 bases, with 8 bases spanning the gap. The CDR3 spans 13 residues. CDR3 bases: TGTGCCAGCACGCGACGGAGCACAGATACGCAGTATTTT. This sequence encodes CASTRRSTDTQYF.

V and J are TRBV12-3 or TRBV12-4 and TRBJ1-5; 7 bases fit TRBD1. Trimming took 9 bases from V and 2 from J; bases not matched to a gene: 13. The length of the CDR3 is 16 residues. The CDR3 is CARGTTGTEGNQPQHF. The CDR3 bases are TGTGCCAGGGGAACTACGGGGACAGAGGGCAATCAGCCCCAGCATTTT.

The chain joins TRBV7-9 to TRBJ2-5; D is ambiguous. CDR3 length: 15 residues. Between the trimmed V and J ends, which lost 1 base and 1 base, there was a span of 10 bases. Per the germline V gene, CDR1 is SEHNR and CDR2 is FQNEAQ (reference sequence). In nucleotides, the CDR3 is TGTGCCAGCAGCTTAGTAGTTGCCCTCCAAGAGACCCAGTACTTC. This sequence encodes CASSLVVALQETQYF.

The table lists this clonotype with many counts. The J gene is TRBJ1-2, the V gene TRBV5-1; the D gene is possibly TRBD1 (5 bases). The germline gives CDR1 SGHRS, CDR2 YFSETQ. CDR3 length equals 14 residues. The ends were cut back, 4 bases at V and 4 bases at J, with 14 bases in the middle. CDR3 bases: TGCGCCAGCAGCGACGCCCAGGGTGTCTATGGCTACACCTTC. This sequence encodes CASSDAQGVYGYTF.

This chain joins TRBV28 and TRBJ1-1; D call uncertain. This CDR3 has 17 residues. Germline V gives CDR1 MDHEN, CDR2 SYDVKM. V gave up 3 bases and J gave up 0 bases, with 17 bases separating them. CDR3 residues: CASSLLDPQAMNTEAFF. The CDR3 bases are TGTGCCAGCAGTTTGTTGGACCCACAAGCCATGAACACTGAAGCTTTCTTT.

In this sample, this clonotype turned up many times. The chain carries TRBV19 and TRBJ2-2; 8 positions match TRBD1. With V trimmed by 6 bases and J by 3 bases, 6 bases remained unmatched. This CDR3 comprises 15 residues. Germline-derived CDR1 and CDR2 are LNHDA and SQIVND (reference sequence). CDR3 sequence (DNA): TGTGCCAGTAGGGACAGGGCTGGCGACACCGGGGAGCTGTTTTTT. It specifies CASRDRAGDTGELFF. Together with reference TRBV19 and TRBJ2-2, the CDR3 gives the full variable domain: DGGITQSPKYLFRKEGQNVTLSCEQNLNHDAMYWYRQDPGQGLRLIYYSQIVNDFQKGDIAEGYSVSREKKESFPLTVTSAQKNPTAFYLCASRDRAGDTGELFFGEGSRLTVL.

This clonotype was seen at least ten times. The V call is TRBV2, the J call TRBJ1-2; D gene ambiguous. Germline loops: CDR1 SNHLY, CDR2 FYNNEI. The V and J ends lost 1 base and 7 bases respectively, with 10 bases between them. The CDR3 is made up of 13 amino acids. The chain's CDR3 is CASSEVSGGGYTF. CDR3 in DNA: TGTGCCAGCAGTGAAGTCTCCGGCGGTGGCTACACCTTC.

The chain couples TRBV18 to TRBJ2-5, with 7 bases lining up with TRBD1. V shed 3 bases and J 3 bases; nucleotides not matched to a gene: 4. This CDR3 comprises 14 residues. Germline V gene sequence: CDR1 KGHSH, CDR2 LQKENI. The chain's CDR3 is CASSPPGQKETQYF. CDR3 sequence (DNA): TGTGCCAGCTCACCTCCGGGACAGAAAGAGACCCAGTACTTC.

This clonotype was counted ten times or more. This chain links TRBV4-1 with TRBJ1-1; 9 nucleotides agree with TRBD1. The CDR3 has 17 residues. Germline V gene lookup returns CDR1 MGHRA and CDR2 YSYEKL. V lost 0 bases to trimming and J lost 7 bases; unmatched junction nucleotides: 12. The CDR3 is CASSQDRTGATHFEAFF. In DNA form, the CDR3 reads TGCGCCAGCAGCCAAGATCGGACAGGGGCCACCCACTTTGAAGCTTTCTTT.

V and J are TRBV6-1 and TRBJ1-3, with D possibly TRBD1 on 6 matching bases. This CDR3 spans 17 amino acids. The ends were cut back, 5 bases at V and 0 bases at J, with 17 bases in the middle. Looked up from germline, CDR1 is MNHNS and CDR2 is SASEGT. CDR3 sequence: CASSQRTLTGSGNTIYF. The DNA for the CDR3 is TGTGCCAGCAGTCAACGAACCTTGACAGGCTCTGGAAACACCATATATTTT.

This clonotype was detected a few times. The chain carries TRBV6-5 and TRBJ2-7; D is undetermined. The CDR3 has 14 amino acids. The V gene's germline CDR1 is MNHEY and CDR2 SVGAGI. Between the trimmed V and J ends, which lost 2 bases and 3 bases, there was a span of 11 bases. DNA for the CDR3: TGTGCCAGCAGTTACGTGGGTACGGGCTACGAGCAGTACTTC. This gives the protein CASSYVGTGYEQYF.

In its sample, this clonotype was seen many times. The chain has TRBV6-5 and TRBJ2-7, with 11 bases aligning to TRBD2. Germline CDR1 and CDR2: MNHEY and SVGAGI. The CDR3 sequence is 16 residues long. V was pared by 2 bases and J by 3 bases, with 6 bases of the junction left unmatched. The CDR3: CASSYLSGRGGYEQYF. The CDR3 DNA reads as TGTGCCAGCAGTTACCTTAGCGGGAGGGGGGGCTACGAGCAGTACTTC.

This clonotype has ten or more counts. The chain employs TRBV3-1 and TRBJ1-2; D unresolved. The CDR3 is made up of 14 amino acids. Germline CDR1 is LGHDT and CDR2 is YNNKEL (reference sequence). Trimming removed 4 bases from V and 2 bases from J, with 11 bases in between. The DNA of the CDR3 is TGTGCCAGCAGCCTCGTCGCGGGAAACTATGGCTACACCTTC. This gives the protein CASSLVAGNYGYTF.

This clonotype was observed at least ten times. The chain is built from TRBV6-1 and TRBJ1-1; 7 bases are shared with TRBD1. Losses at the gene ends were 1 base for V and 4 bases for J; bases not matched to a gene: 3. Looked up from germline, CDR1 is MNHNS and CDR2 is SASEGT. This CDR3 comprises 14 residues. The CDR3 reads CASSEVGQATEAFF. The DNA of the CDR3 is TGTGCCAGCAGTGAAGTCGGACAGGCCACTGAAGCTTTCTTT.

This chain links TRBV27 with TRBJ2-7; 8 bases fit TRBD2. Germline-derived CDR1 and CDR2 are MNHEY and SMNVEV (reference sequence). V lost 4 bases and J lost 6; bases outside the gene matches: 8. The CDR3 length is 14 residues. The CDR3 DNA follows: TGTGCCAGCAGTTCCCTCCGGGGGGGAGGCGAGCAGTACTTC. Its protein product is CASSSLRGGGEQYF.

The V gene is TRBV28, the J gene TRBJ1-5, with D possibly matching TRBD1 (6 bases). The CDR3 extends over 17 amino acids. Germline V gene data show CDR1 as MDHEN and CDR2 as SYDVKM. With 2 bases removed from V and 2 bases from J, the gap between germline ends came to 16 bases. The CDR3 DNA follows: TGTGCCAGCAGTTTACCGGGACAACCGCAGGGCAATCAGCCCCAGCATTTT. Its translation is CASSLPGQPQGNQPQHF.

This clonotype has just a few counts. The genes are TRBV7-9 and TRBJ2-7; TRBD2 matches 10 bases. Germline trimming cut 5 bases from V and 6 bases from J; bases unmatched to any gene: 7. This CDR3 comprises 14 residues. Germline CDR1 SEHNR, CDR2 FQNEAQ (reference sequence). The chain's CDR3 is CASSPSGGLGEQYF. Here the CDR3 DNA reads TGTGCCAGCAGCCCTAGCGGGGGCTTGGGCGAGCAGTACTTC.

This clonotype was recorded at least ten times. The V call is TRBV27, the J call TRBJ1-6, with 7 positions matching TRBD1. Germline V gene sequence: CDR1 MNHEY, CDR2 SMNVEV (reference sequence). The CDR3 spans 16 residues. V gave up 3 bases and J gave up 6 bases; unmatched junction bases: 8. The CDR3 spells CASSFTTGASNSPLHF. In DNA, the CDR3 is TGTGCCAGCAGTTTCACCACAGGGGCCAGTAATTCACCCCTCCACTTT.